The rows below give T cell receptor beta chains drawn from one sample of a study of T-cell reconstitution after alpha-beta-depleted transplantation in children. TCRdb recomputed calls from the PCR reads with MiXCR, one row per CDR3 protein. The sample lists tens of thousands of distinct CDR3 sequences; 15% to 20% were seen once. The material was PBMCs, mostly from graft donor cells, obtained 360 days after TCRalphabeta/CD19-depleted stem cell transplant. These receptors were obtained from a male patient between 2 and 9 years old who had a stem cell transplant for acute lymphoblastic leukemia, so the T cells may come from the graft donor. CDR3s include the opening cysteine and the closing phenylalanine or tryptophan. Fields, in order: CDR3 protein, CDR3 DNA, V gene, D gene, CDR3 length, J gene, clone size. D genes are given only for firm matches. Size is omitted from some rows. Given values are once, few, many or a class for expanded clones.

CDR3 protein: CASSAVANSYNEQFF
CDR3 DNA: TGTGCCAGCAGTGCGGTGGCAAATTCCTACAATGAGCAGTTCTTC
V gene: TRBV6-1
D gene: -
CDR3 length: 15
J gene: TRBJ2-1
clone size: many

CDR3 protein: CAGTSGPYNEQFF
CDR3 DNA: TGTGCCGGGACGAGCGGTCCCTACAATGAGCAGTTCTTC
V gene: TRBV7-9
D gene: -
CDR3 length: 13
J gene: TRBJ2-1
clone size: -

CDR3 protein: CASSPRRSYNEQFF
CDR3 DNA: TGTGCCAGCAGCCCGCGGAGATCCTACAATGAGCAGTTCTTC
V gene: TRBV7-2
D gene: -
CDR3 length: 14
J gene: TRBJ2-1
clone size: few

CDR3 protein: CASSLGRSRARSYNEQFF
CDR3 DNA: TGTGCCAGCAGTTTAGGACGGAGCCGAGCCCGGAGTTACAATGAGCAGTTCTTC
V gene: TRBV12-3/TRBV12-4
D gene: -
CDR3 length: 18
J gene: TRBJ2-1
clone size: -

CDR3 protein: CASSLTGKMNTEAFF
CDR3 DNA: TGTGCCAGCAGTTTGACAGGGAAAATGAACACTGAAGCTTTCTTT
V gene: TRBV12-3/TRBV12-4
D gene: TRBD1
CDR3 length: 15
J gene: TRBJ1-1
clone size: many

CDR3 protein: CASSFERDYGYTF
CDR3 DNA: TGCGCCAGCAGCTTTGAACGTGACTATGGCTACACCTTC
V gene: TRBV5-1
D gene: -
CDR3 length: 13
J gene: TRBJ1-2
clone size: -

CDR3 protein: CASSQVAGRGQSNEKLFF
CDR3 DNA: TGTGCCAGCAGCCAAGTTGCTGGTCGGGGGCAATCTAATGAAAAACTGTTTTTT
V gene: TRBV4-2
D gene: -
CDR3 length: 18
J gene: TRBJ1-4
clone size: many

CDR3 protein: CASSPTANTGELFF
CDR3 DNA: TGTGCCAGCAGCCCGACAGCGAACACCGGGGAGCTGTTTTTT
V gene: TRBV13
D gene: -
CDR3 length: 14
J gene: TRBJ2-2
clone size: -

CDR3 protein: CASSSGAEQPQHF
CDR3 DNA: TGTGCCAGCAGCTCAGGGGCCGAGCAGCCCCAGCATTTT
V gene: TRBV7-9
D gene: -
CDR3 length: 13
J gene: TRBJ1-5
clone size: many

CDR3 protein: CASSEAREWGNEQFF
CDR3 DNA: TGTGCCAGCAGTGAAGCGCGGGAGTGGGGAAATGAGCAGTTCTTC
V gene: TRBV2
D gene: TRBD2
CDR3 length: 15
J gene: TRBJ2-1
clone size: few

CDR3 protein: CASSYSSPYRDTQYF
CDR3 DNA: TGTGCCAGCAGTTACTCTTCCCCCTACCGGGATACGCAGTATTTT
V gene: TRBV6-5
D gene: -
CDR3 length: 15
J gene: TRBJ2-3
clone size: few

CDR3 protein: CASSFFLGPEQYF
CDR3 DNA: TGCGCCAGCAGCTTTTTTCTGGGCCCCGAGCAGTACTTC
V gene: TRBV5-1
D gene: -
CDR3 length: 13
J gene: TRBJ2-7
clone size: -

CDR3 protein: CASSLGQVLNTEAFF
CDR3 DNA: TGTGCCAGCAGCTTAGGCCAGGTCCTAAACACTGAAGCTTTCTTT
V gene: TRBV11-2
D gene: -
CDR3 length: 15
J gene: TRBJ1-1
clone size: -

CDR3 protein: CASGDRVYQPQHF
CDR3 DNA: TGTGCCAGCGGGGACAGGGTTTATCAGCCCCAGCATTTT
V gene: TRBV28
D gene: TRBD1
CDR3 length: 13
J gene: TRBJ1-5
clone size: many

CDR3 protein: CASSPGTHTDTQYF
CDR3 DNA: TGTGCCAGCAGTCCCGGGACTCACACAGATACGCAGTATTTT
V gene: TRBV12-3/TRBV12-4
D gene: -
CDR3 length: 14
J gene: TRBJ2-3
clone size: many

CDR3 protein: CAWAGGGGMNTEAFF
CDR3 DNA: TGTGCCTGGGCAGGAGGAGGAGGAATGAACACTGAAGCTTTCTTT
V gene: TRBV30
D gene: -
CDR3 length: 15
J gene: TRBJ1-1
clone size: -

CDR3 protein: CASSQERGAGGEQYF
CDR3 DNA: TGCGCCAGCAGCCAAGAAAGAGGAGCGGGGGGCGAGCAGTACTTC
V gene: TRBV4-1
D gene: TRBD2
CDR3 length: 15
J gene: TRBJ2-7
clone size: -

CDR3 protein: CASSFTTGGQETQYF
CDR3 DNA: TGCGCCAGCAGCTTTACGACAGGGGGCCAAGAGACCCAGTACTTC
V gene: TRBV5-1
D gene: TRBD1
CDR3 length: 15
J gene: TRBJ2-5
clone size: -

CDR3 protein: CASFYSGYNEQFF
CDR3 DNA: TGTGCCAGCTTCTATAGTGGGTACAATGAGCAGTTCTTC
V gene: TRBV12-3/TRBV12-4
D gene: -
CDR3 length: 13
J gene: TRBJ2-1
clone size: -

CDR3 protein: CASSTARGLGTGADTQYF
CDR3 DNA: TGTGCCAGCAGCACCGCGAGGGGGCTCGGGACAGGGGCAGATACGCAGTATTTT
V gene: TRBV3-1
D gene: TRBD1
CDR3 length: 18
J gene: TRBJ2-3
clone size: few

CDR3 protein: CASSPLRGGLETQYF
CDR3 DNA: TGTGCCAGCAGCCCCCTTAGAGGGGGATTAGAGACCCAGTACTTC
V gene: TRBV28
D gene: -
CDR3 length: 15
J gene: TRBJ2-5
clone size: many

CDR3 protein: CASSFLTGGMYF
CDR3 DNA: TGTGCCAGCAGCTTCTTGACAGGGGGCATGTACTTC
V gene: TRBV5-6
D gene: TRBD1
CDR3 length: 12
J gene: TRBJ2-4
clone size: few

CDR3 protein: CASSLGQSTDTQYF
CDR3 DNA: TGCGCCAGCAGCTTGGGACAGAGCACAGATACGCAGTATTTT
V gene: TRBV5-1
D gene: -
CDR3 length: 14
J gene: TRBJ2-3
clone size: -

CDR3 protein: CASSLRQGRVGETQYF
CDR3 DNA: TGTGCCAGCAGTTTAAGGCAGGGCCGGGTTGGGGAGACCCAGTACTTC
V gene: TRBV12-3/TRBV12-4
D gene: -
CDR3 length: 16
J gene: TRBJ2-5
clone size: -

CDR3 protein: CASSQDPRGTTDTQYF
CDR3 DNA: TGCGCCAGCAGCCAAGATCCTAGGGGGACCACAGATACGCAGTATTTT
V gene: TRBV4-1
D gene: -
CDR3 length: 16
J gene: TRBJ2-3
clone size: once

CDR3 protein: CASSLFGGNEQFF
CDR3 DNA: TGTGCCAGCAGCCTTTTTGGGGGCAATGAGCAGTTCTTC
V gene: TRBV12-3/TRBV12-4
D gene: -
CDR3 length: 13
J gene: TRBJ2-1
clone size: medium-sized

CDR3 protein: CSATRLLASYNEQFF
CDR3 DNA: TGCAGTGCTACCCGTTTGTTAGCGAGCTACAATGAGCAGTTCTTC
V gene: TRBV20-1
D gene: -
CDR3 length: 15
J gene: TRBJ2-1
clone size: once

CDR3 protein: CASSPVSFLNTEAFF
CDR3 DNA: TGTGCCAGCAGCCCGGTCAGTTTTTTGAACACTGAAGCTTTCTTT
V gene: TRBV6-1
D gene: -
CDR3 length: 15
J gene: TRBJ1-1
clone size: few

CDR3 protein: CASSWDGLAGEEFF
CDR3 DNA: TGCGCCAGCAGCTGGGACGGCTTAGCGGGAGAAGAGTTCTTC
V gene: TRBV5-1
D gene: TRBD2
CDR3 length: 14
J gene: TRBJ2-1
clone size: -

CDR3 protein: CASSEPASGRFSGVYNEQFF
CDR3 DNA: TGCGCCAGCAGTGAGCCGGCTAGCGGGAGATTTTCGGGGGTTTACAATGAGCAGTTCTTC
V gene: TRBV10-1
D gene: TRBD2
CDR3 length: 20
J gene: TRBJ2-1
clone size: many

CDR3 protein: CASSQDGGAAKNIQYF
CDR3 DNA: TGTGCCAGCAGCCAAGACGGAGGTGCCGCCAAAAACATTCAGTACTTC
V gene: TRBV14
D gene: -
CDR3 length: 16
J gene: TRBJ2-4
clone size: few

CDR3 protein: CASSLLQGGNIQYF
CDR3 DNA: TGCGCCAGCAGCTTGCTCCAGGGTGGAAACATTCAGTACTTC
V gene: TRBV5-1
D gene: -
CDR3 length: 14
J gene: TRBJ2-4
clone size: few

CDR3 protein: CASSFVGSAPLHF
CDR3 DNA: TGTGCCAGCAGCTTTGTGGGGAGTGCACCCCTCCACTTT
V gene: TRBV5-4
D gene: -
CDR3 length: 13
J gene: TRBJ1-6
clone size: -

CDR3 protein: CASSLALLLQETQYF
CDR3 DNA: TGCGCCAGCAGCTTGGCCCTATTACTCCAAGAGACCCAGTACTTC
V gene: TRBV5-1
D gene: -
CDR3 length: 15
J gene: TRBJ2-5
clone size: few

CDR3 protein: CASSLKTNEKLFF
CDR3 DNA: TGTGCCAGCAGTTTAAAGACTAATGAAAAACTGTTTTTT
V gene: TRBV27
D gene: -
CDR3 length: 13
J gene: TRBJ1-4
clone size: -

CDR3 protein: CASSSYRGNTIYF
CDR3 DNA: TGCGCCAGCAGCTCGTATCGCGGAAACACCATATATTTT
V gene: TRBV5-1
D gene: -
CDR3 length: 13
J gene: TRBJ1-3
clone size: -

CDR3 protein: CASSQDRRLAGAADTQYF
CDR3 DNA: TGTGCCAGCAGCCAAGATCGGCGACTAGCGGGAGCGGCAGATACGCAGTATTTT
V gene: TRBV4-2
D gene: TRBD2
CDR3 length: 18
J gene: TRBJ2-3
clone size: few

CDR3 protein: CASSYTGTNEKLFF
CDR3 DNA: TGTGCCAGCAGTTACACAGGAACCAATGAAAAACTGTTTTTT
V gene: TRBV6-5
D gene: -
CDR3 length: 14
J gene: TRBJ1-4
clone size: many

CDR3 protein: CASSYTRTGKETQYF
CDR3 DNA: TGTGCCAGCAGCTATACTAGGACAGGGAAAGAGACCCAGTACTTC
V gene: TRBV11-3
D gene: TRBD1
CDR3 length: 15
J gene: TRBJ2-5
clone size: -

CDR3 protein: CASSLTSGSHYEQYF
CDR3 DNA: TGTGCCAGCAGCTTAACTAGCGGGAGCCACTACGAGCAGTACTTC
V gene: TRBV11-2
D gene: TRBD2
CDR3 length: 15
J gene: TRBJ2-7
clone size: few

CDR3 protein: CASRQLAGISYEQYF
CDR3 DNA: TGTGCCAGCAGGCAACTAGCGGGAATATCCTACGAGCAGTACTTC
V gene: TRBV6-1
D gene: TRBD2
CDR3 length: 15
J gene: TRBJ2-7
clone size: few

CDR3 protein: CASTPSPKLFF
CDR3 DNA: TGTGCCAGCACCCCCAGCCCTAAACTGTTTTTT
V gene: TRBV12-3/TRBV12-4
D gene: -
CDR3 length: 11
J gene: TRBJ1-4
clone size: -

CDR3 protein: CASSLRSDRGGTGELFF
CDR3 DNA: TGCGCCAGCAGCTTGCGGTCAGACAGGGGGGGCACCGGGGAGCTGTTTTTT
V gene: TRBV5-1
D gene: TRBD1
CDR3 length: 17
J gene: TRBJ2-2
clone size: -

CDR3 protein: CATSGTGKTEAFF
CDR3 DNA: TGTGCCACCAGTGGCACAGGAAAGACTGAAGCTTTCTTT
V gene: TRBV24-1
D gene: -
CDR3 length: 13
J gene: TRBJ1-1
clone size: few

CDR3 protein: CASRRAGTRSDEQFF
CDR3 DNA: TGTGCCAGCAGGCGGGCCGGGACTAGAAGCGATGAGCAGTTCTTC
V gene: TRBV7-9
D gene: TRBD2
CDR3 length: 15
J gene: TRBJ2-1
clone size: -

CDR3 protein: CASSENLRFEAFF
CDR3 DNA: TGTGCCAGCAGTGAAAATCTCCGATTCGAAGCTTTCTTT
V gene: TRBV6-1
D gene: -
CDR3 length: 13
J gene: TRBJ1-1
clone size: -

CDR3 protein: CASGSHLAKNIQYF
CDR3 DNA: TGTGCCAGCGGCTCGCACTTAGCCAAAAACATTCAGTACTTC
V gene: TRBV6-1
D gene: -
CDR3 length: 14
J gene: TRBJ2-4
clone size: few

CDR3 protein: CASSLATRSSTDTQYF
CDR3 DNA: TGTGCCAGCAGCTTAGCGACTAGGTCTAGCACAGATACGCAGTATTTT
V gene: TRBV7-9
D gene: -
CDR3 length: 16
J gene: TRBJ2-3
clone size: -

CDR3 protein: CASSPRPSHEQFF
CDR3 DNA: TGCGCCAGCAGCCCTAGACCAAGTCATGAGCAGTTCTTC
V gene: TRBV4-1
D gene: -
CDR3 length: 13
J gene: TRBJ2-1
clone size: few

CDR3 protein: CASSSYSGYTGELFF
CDR3 DNA: TGTGCCAGCAGCTCGTACTCAGGGTACACCGGGGAGCTGTTTTTT
V gene: TRBV6-1
D gene: -
CDR3 length: 15
J gene: TRBJ2-2
clone size: few

CDR3 protein: CSARGKLLNTGELFF
CDR3 DNA: TGCAGTGCCAGGGGGAAGCTTCTCAACACCGGGGAGCTGTTTTTT
V gene: TRBV20-1
D gene: TRBD1
CDR3 length: 15
J gene: TRBJ2-2
clone size: -

CDR3 protein: CSASKGVRTDTQYF
CDR3 DNA: TGCAGTGCTAGCAAGGGAGTGAGAACAGATACGCAGTATTTT
V gene: TRBV20-1
D gene: -
CDR3 length: 14
J gene: TRBJ2-3
clone size: -

CDR3 protein: CASSQVALDSYEQYF
CDR3 DNA: TGCGCCAGCAGCCAAGTAGCCCTAGACTCCTACGAGCAGTACTTC
V gene: TRBV4-1
D gene: -
CDR3 length: 15
J gene: TRBJ2-7
clone size: few

CDR3 protein: CASSSGEREPGTQYF
CDR3 DNA: TGTGCCAGCAGCTCTGGGGAGCGGGAGCCCGGGACCCAGTACTTC
V gene: TRBV4-2
D gene: TRBD2
CDR3 length: 15
J gene: TRBJ2-5
clone size: -

CDR3 protein: CASSLAVRGFDYGYTF
CDR3 DNA: TGTGCCAGCAGTTTAGCGGTGAGAGGGTTTGACTATGGCTACACCTTC
V gene: TRBV12-3/TRBV12-4
D gene: -
CDR3 length: 16
J gene: TRBJ1-2
clone size: -